The clone carrying this TCR beta chain occurred a few times. Using its own MiXCR run on the 5' RACE reads, TCRdb lists one record per CDR3 protein. The sample holds roughly 600,000 distinct CDR3 sequences, roughly 17% seen once. These data originate in a study of T-cell memory formation after mild COVID-19. The CDR3 length is 17 residues. Trimming removed 1 base from V and 5 bases from J, with 18 bases in between. The germline gives CDR1 MNHNS, CDR2 SASEGT. This rearrangement joins TRBV6-1 to TRBJ2-4, with no clear D. Sequencing was done on a sample of PBMCs or a T cell subset sorted from them (not recorded which). This sequence originates from an adult woman who had mild COVID-19 (a few samples of this study predate the infection). Cell type and time point are not known. The CDR3 protein is CASSEGGWFDPENIQYF. The CDR3, as DNA: TGTGCCAGCAGTGAAGGGGGTTGGTTCGACCCCGAAAACATTCAGTACTTC.